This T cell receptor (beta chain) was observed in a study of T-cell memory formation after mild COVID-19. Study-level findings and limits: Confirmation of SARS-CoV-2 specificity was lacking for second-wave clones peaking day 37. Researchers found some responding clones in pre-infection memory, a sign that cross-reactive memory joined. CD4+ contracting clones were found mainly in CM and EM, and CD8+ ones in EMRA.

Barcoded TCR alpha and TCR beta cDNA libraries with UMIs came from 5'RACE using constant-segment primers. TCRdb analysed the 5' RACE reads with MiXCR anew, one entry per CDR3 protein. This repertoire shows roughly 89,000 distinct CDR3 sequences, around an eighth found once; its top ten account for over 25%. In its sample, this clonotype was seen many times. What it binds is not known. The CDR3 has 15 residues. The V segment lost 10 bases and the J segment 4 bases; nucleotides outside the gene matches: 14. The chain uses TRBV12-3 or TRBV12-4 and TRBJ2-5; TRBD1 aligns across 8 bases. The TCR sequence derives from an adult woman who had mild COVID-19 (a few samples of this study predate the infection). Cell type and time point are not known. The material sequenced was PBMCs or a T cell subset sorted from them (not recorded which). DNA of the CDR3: TGTGCCACCTCCCGCTCAGGGGGCCTCCGAGAGACCCAGTACTTC. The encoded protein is CATSRSGGLRETQYF.